These T cell receptor beta chains were read from a single sample in a study of T cells in Graves' hyperthyroidism and ophthalmopathy. Using its own MiXCR run on the multiplex PCR reads, TCRdb lists one record per CDR3 protein. The sample carries some 350,000 distinct CDR3 sequences, just under 25% recorded once. Sample: blood. The receptor source for this set is a man aged 45-65 years with Graves' hyperthyroidism. CDR3s include the opening cysteine and the closing phenylalanine or tryptophan. Fields, in order: J gene, clone size, D gene, V gene, CDR3 DNA, CDR3 protein. A D gene is named only where the DNA matches it firmly. Clone size appears in some rows only: once, few, many, or a class for an expanded clone.

TRBJ2-3 | many | . | TRBV12-3/TRBV12-4 | TGTGCCAGCAGCGGGGCAGATACGCAGTATTTT | CASSGADTQYF
TRBJ2-7 | . | TRBD2 | TRBV18 | TGTGCCAGCTCACCGCAGGGAGTAGCGGGAAACACCTACGAGCAGTACTTC | CASSPQGVAGNTYEQYF
TRBJ2-3 | few | . | TRBV20-1 | TGCAGTGCTAATCGTCCTACGGGACCGGCAGATACGCAGTATTTT | CSANRPTGPADTQYF
TRBJ2-5 | many | . | TRBV12-3/TRBV12-4 | TGTGCCAGCAGTTTAGGTCTAGCCCCCCGGGAGACCCAGTACTTC | CASSLGLAPRETQYF
TRBJ2-7 | few | . | TRBV9 | TGTGCCAGCAGCCCCTCGTTGGGCGCCCCCTTGGAGCAGTACTTC | CASSPSLGAPLEQYF
TRBJ2-3 | . | TRBD1 | TRBV28 | TGTGCCAGCAGTTCCAGGGACAGAAGGGCCACAGATACGCAGTATTTT | CASSSRDRRATDTQYF
TRBJ2-5 | many | . | TRBV11-2 | TGTGCCAGCAGTCCCCCAGGGACTCAGTACTTC | CASSPPGTQYF
TRBJ1-2 | many | . | TRBV3-1 | TGTGCCAGCAGCCAAGGCTGGGGATCAGGCTACACCTTC | CASSQGWGSGYTF
TRBJ2-5 | few | . | TRBV19 | TGTGCCAGTAGTATGAAGGCTAGCAGCGAGACCCAGTACTTC | CASSMKASSETQYF
TRBJ2-3 | . | . | TRBV27 | TGTGCCAGCAGTTTATATGGGCTGACGAGAGGAGATACGCAGTATTTT | CASSLYGLTRGDTQYF
TRBJ2-4 | . | . | TRBV11-2 | TGTGCCAGCAGCTTAGAGGGGTACATTCAGTACTTC | CASSLEGYIQYF
TRBJ2-3 | . | . | TRBV12-3/TRBV12-4 | TGTGCCAGCAGTTTCGGCCGAGTAGCAGATACGCAGTATTTT | CASSFGRVADTQYF
TRBJ2-2 | . | TRBD2 | TRBV11-2 | TGTGCCAGCAGCCTCCCGACTAGCGGGAGGTCCGGGGAGCTGTTTTTT | CASSLPTSGRSGELFF
TRBJ2-4 | . | . | TRBV14 | TGTGCCAGCAGCCAAGCGGACAGCTGGCTAGCCAAAAACATTCAGTACTTC | CASSQADSWLAKNIQYF